This T cell receptor beta chain derives from a study of blood T cell repertoires in COVID-19. About the research overall: Samples of COVID-19 (acute and convalescent) were obtained from the United States, Italy and Spain.

Deletions cut 6 bases from V and 3 bases from J, with 12 bases between. The CDR3 covers 15 residues. CDR1 is MDHEN and CDR2 is SYDVKM in the germline V gene. Original processing methods: Amplification of reference gene primers was used by the study to estimate nucleated cell counts. Clones were read by immunoSEQ multiplex PCR, and TCRdb kept only the in-frame ones, dropping some. V and J calls and clone size come straight from that table; D and trimming were deduced from the DNA. Of about 300,000 clones in the sample, around 88% were seen once. The sequence was collected from a woman in her 30s who had recovered from COVID-19. Sequenced material: peripheral blood. The J gene is TRBJ1-6, the V gene TRBV28, with D perhaps matching TRBD1 (5 bases). The CDR3 region has the DNA TGTGCCAGCAGCAACGACAGATACTATAATTCACCCCTCCACTTT. It specifies CASSNDRYYNSPLHF.